Below are 30 T cell receptor beta chains sequenced from a single sample in a study of CD8 T cells in ankylosing spondylitis. From the 5' RACE reads, TCRdb called clonotypes with MiXCR, one entry per CDR3 protein. The data show hundreds of thousands of distinct CDR3 sequences, less than 25% seen once. The sequenced sample was blood, either unsorted or a sorted T cell fraction (not recorded which). These receptors were collected from a female donor with ankylosing spondylitis or in good health (not recorded which).

The chain couples TRBV20-1 to TRBJ2-6; D uncertain. The CDR3 loop spans 13 amino acids. CDR1 DFQATT and CDR2 SNEGSKA come from the germline V gene (reference sequence). The germline V and J ends were trimmed by 3 bases and 4 bases, with 7 bases remaining between them. The CDR3 DNA is TGCAGTGCTAGGCAGCGAGGGGCCAACGTCCTGACTTTC. Protein sequence: CSARQRGANVLTF.

The chain couples TRBV29-1 to TRBJ1-4; D not resolved. The CDR3 runs 13 residues. The ends were cut back, 7 bases at V and 4 bases at J, with 13 bases in the middle. Germline V CDR1 and CDR2: SQVTM, ANQGSEA. The CDR3 here is CSAGLGLNEKLFF. The CDR3 DNA is TGCAGCGCGGGCCTCGGCCTTAATGAAAAACTGTTTTTT.

This clonotype was seen more than once but under ten times. This sequence joins TRBV7-2 and TRBJ2-7; possibly TRBD2 for D (6 bases). The CDR3 is made up of 17 amino acids. Per germline, CDR1 SGHTA and CDR2 FQGNSA. Trimming removed 3 bases from V and 7 bases from J, with 25 bases in between. This CDR3 reads CASSLWGGMSLDGEQYF. In nucleotides, the CDR3 is TGTGCCAGCAGCTTGTGGGGCGGGATGAGTCTCGATGGGGAGCAGTACTTC. The variable domain in full, completed from reference TRBV7-2 and TRBJ2-7, reads GAGVSQSPSNKVTEKGKDVELRCDPISGHTALYWYRQSLGQGLEFLIYFQGNSAPDKSGLPSDRFSAERTGGSVSTLTIQRTQQEDSAVYLCASSLWGGMSLDGEQYFGPGTRLTVT.

The chain combines TRBV15 with TRBJ2-1; the match to TRBD2 covers 12 bases. This CDR3 is 18 amino acids long. Trimming at V came to 0 bases and at J to 10 bases, leaving 13 bases not matched to a gene. Germline lookup yields CDR1 LNHNV and CDR2 YYDKDF (reference sequence). CDR3 sequence: CATSREIGLAGGPREQFF. For the CDR3, the DNA is TGTGCCACCAGCAGAGAGATAGGGCTAGCGGGAGGGCCTCGGGAGCAGTTCTTC.

J is TRBJ2-7 and V is TRBV27, with TRBD1 matching 10 bases. Trimming at V came to 6 bases and at J to 1 base, leaving 6 bases not matched to a gene. This CDR3 region has 15 residues. The germline gives CDR1 MNHEY, CDR2 SMNVEV (reference sequence). The CDR3: CASRGRTGGSYEQYF. CDR3 nucleotide sequence: TGTGCCAGCAGGGGCCGGACAGGGGGGTCCTACGAGCAGTACTTC.

The rearrangement links TRBV12-5 to TRBJ2-1; 11 bases agree with TRBD2. Trimming cost V 3 bases and J 1 base; bases outside gene matches: 2. This CDR3 is 16 amino acids long. CDR1 and CDR2 from the germline V gene are LGHNT and FRNRAP. CDR3 bases: TGTGCTAGTGGTTTATCTAGCGGGAGGTCCTACAATGAGCAGTTCTTC. It is translated as CASGLSSGRSYNEQFF. The full variable domain, with the rest looked up from reference TRBV12-5 and TRBJ2-1, is DARVTQTPRHKVTEMGQEVTMRCQPILGHNTVFWYRQTMMQGLELLAYFRNRAPLDDSGMPKDRFSAEMPDATLATLKIQPSEPRDSAVYFCASGLSSGRSYNEQFFGPGTRLTVL.

This clonotype turned up a few times. The CDR3 bases are TGTGCCAGCAGCCCGGCCGGGACAGGGGCGCAGTATTTT. Protein product: CASSPAGTGAQYF. The chain uses TRBV5-6 and TRBJ2-3, with 10 bases lining up with TRBD1. CDR3 size: 13 residues. Germline lookup yields CDR1 SGHDT and CDR2 YYEEEE. The V and J ends lost 4 bases and 10 bases, in that order; junction bases with no gene match: 6.

This clonotype turned up a few times. The chain joins TRBV15 to TRBJ1-4; the D gene is possibly TRBD1 (5 bases). The V end lost 2 bases, the J end lost 7 bases, and 11 bases lay between the germline ends. The CDR3 has 14 residues. The germline gives CDR1 LNHNV, CDR2 YYDKDF (reference sequence). The CDR3 DNA reads TGTGCCACCAGCAGACAGGGCGGAGGTGAAAAACTGTTTTTT. Protein product: CATSRQGGGEKLFF.

The V call is TRBV20-1, the J call TRBJ2-7, with 9 positions matching TRBD2. The CDR3 is 13 residues long. Germline trimming cut 5 bases from V and 9 bases from J; bases unmatched to any gene: 11. Germline V gives CDR1 DFQATT, CDR2 SNEGSKA (reference sequence). CDR3 in amino acids: CSAGPGLAQGQYF. CDR3 DNA: TGCAGTGCTGGACCGGGACTAGCACAGGGGCAGTACTTC.

This sequence joins TRBV7-2 and TRBJ2-2; D gene ambiguous. The V gene lost 3 bases and the J gene lost 7 bases, with 9 bases spanning the gap. Germline V gene lookup returns CDR1 SGHTA and CDR2 FQGNSA. The CDR3 has 13 amino acids. Here the CDR3 DNA reads TGTGCCAGCAGCTTGAATTTGGGCGGGGAGCTGTTTTTT. As protein: CASSLNLGGELFF. The full variable domain, rest sourced from reference TRBV7-2 and TRBJ2-2, is GAGVSQSPSNKVTEKGKDVELRCDPISGHTALYWYRQSLGQGLEFLIYFQGNSAPDKSGLPSDRFSAERTGGSVSTLTIQRTQQEDSAVYLCASSLNLGGELFFGEGSRLTVL.

Only a few counts were recorded for this clonotype. The chain links TRBV10-3 to TRBJ2-3, with 7 bases aligning to TRBD2. This CDR3 contains 15 residues. Germline CDR1 and CDR2: ENHRY and SYGVKD. The ends lost 7 bases at V and 0 bases at J; junction bases unmatched: 7. This CDR3 reads CAITRGSTSTDTQYF. The DNA for the CDR3 is TGTGCCATCACGCGGGGGTCTACTAGCACAGATACGCAGTATTTT.

The gene calls are TRBV9 and TRBJ2-1; 10 bases are shared with TRBD2. After removal of 0 bases from V and 7 bases from J, the junction contained 7 bases not matched to a gene. The CDR3 is made up of 16 amino acids. Per germline, CDR1 SGDLS and CDR2 YYNGEE. Here the CDR3 reads CASSVGGAGGPNEQFF. CDR3 sequence (DNA): TGTGCCAGCAGCGTAGGAGGAGCGGGAGGGCCTAATGAGCAGTTCTTC. The full variable domain, rest sourced from reference TRBV9 and TRBJ2-1, is DSGVTQTPKHLITATGQRVTLRCSPRSGDLSVYWYQQSLDQGLQFLIQYYNGEERAKGNILERFSAQQFPDLHSELNLSSLELGDSALYFCASSVGGAGGPNEQFFGPGTRLTVL.

This clonotype was seen at least ten times. The chain has TRBV7-8 and TRBJ2-3; the D is unclear. This CDR3 has 16 residues. Germline V CDR1 and CDR2: SGHVS, FQNEAQ. V dropped 1 base and J dropped 6 bases, with 17 bases sitting between them. The chain's CDR3 is CASSLVSWPPGDTQYF. In DNA form, the CDR3 reads TGTGCCAGCAGCTTAGTTAGTTGGCCACCTGGGGATACGCAGTATTTT. The variable domain in full, with the rest retrieved from reference TRBV7-8 and TRBJ2-3, is GAGVSQSPRYKVAKRGQDVALRCDPISGHVSLFWYQQALGQGPEFLTYFQNEAQLDKSGLPSDRFFAERPEGSVSTLKIQRTQQEDSAVYLCASSLVSWPPGDTQYFGPGTRLTVL.

The genes are TRBV20-1 and TRBJ1-2; 7 nucleotides align to TRBD1. The length of the CDR3 is 14 residues. After removal of 5 bases from V and 2 bases from J, the junction contained 8 bases not matched to a gene. Per germline, CDR1 DFQATT and CDR2 SNEGSKA (reference sequence). CDR3 coding DNA: TGCAGTGCTCGACCGGGACAGATAAACTATGGCTACACCTTC. This translates into CSARPGQINYGYTF.

This clonotype was recorded many times. The chain couples TRBV10-3 to TRBJ2-7; the D call may be TRBD1 or TRBD2 (6 bases each). Looked up from germline, CDR1 is ENHRY and CDR2 is SYGVKD. Trimming shortened V by 6 bases and J by 7 bases, and 19 bases separated the two germline ends. The CDR3 sequence is 14 residues long. CDR3 sequence (DNA): TGTGCCATCAGCCCTAGAGGGGGGAAGTTGGAGCAGTACTTC. Amino acid sequence: CAISPRGGKLEQYF.

This clonotype was counted at least ten times. The chain joins TRBV20-1 to TRBJ2-7, with D unclear. This CDR3 has 18 amino acids. Trimming took 5 bases from V and 6 from J, leaving 32 bases between them. The germline V gene encodes CDR1 DFQATT and CDR2 SNEGSKA (reference sequence). CDR3 nucleotide sequence: TGCAGTGCTCCCCTCAGGTCGGCTACCGTAGGGTCGGGTCGCGAGCAGTACTTC. Translated, it gives CSAPLRSATVGSGREQYF.

The chain recombines TRBV27 with TRBJ1-6, with D possibly matching TRBD1 (6 bases). V lost 3 bases and J lost 6, with 15 bases in between. The V gene's germline CDR1 is MNHEY and CDR2 SMNVEV (reference sequence). This CDR3 contains 16 residues. The CDR3 region is CASSLLGAGGNSPLHF. CDR3 bases: TGTGCCAGCAGTTTGTTGGGGGCAGGTGGTAATTCACCCCTCCACTTT.

The chain links TRBV29-1 to TRBJ1-4; no reliable D call. Trimming removed 6 bases from V and 5 bases from J, with 7 bases in between. The length of the CDR3 is 11 residues. The germline gives CDR1 SQVTM, CDR2 ANQGSEA. The CDR3 region is CSVIGNEKLFF. For the CDR3, the DNA is TGCAGCGTAATAGGGAATGAAAAACTGTTTTTT.

The table lists this clonotype with a few counts. The rearrangement uses TRBV20-1 and TRBJ1-5; D ambiguous. Per germline, CDR1 DFQATT and CDR2 SNEGSKA (reference sequence). This CDR3 region has 12 residues. The ends were cut back, 3 bases at V and 9 bases at J, with 12 bases in the middle. CDR3 in DNA: TGCAGTGCTAGCACCCAAGTCTGGCCCCAGCATTTT. Its protein is CSASTQVWPQHF.

This clonotype has only a few counts. V usage is TRBV20-1 and J usage is TRBJ2-1; 12 nucleotides align to TRBD2. The germline gives CDR1 DFQATT, CDR2 SNEGSKA (reference sequence). This CDR3 comprises 17 residues. Germline trimming cut 3 bases from V and 8 bases from J; bases unmatched to any gene: 14. In nucleotides, the CDR3 is TGCAGTGCTAGTGGATCCCCTAGCGGGAGGGCCGGATATGAGCAGTTCTTC. It yields the protein CSASGSPSGRAGYEQFF.

This chain joins TRBV7-9 and TRBJ2-1; no clear D. Germline values: CDR1 SEHNR, CDR2 FQNEAQ (reference sequence). This CDR3 has 12 residues. V lost 5 bases and J lost 10, with 12 bases in between. The CDR3: CASSRDVSEQFF. The CDR3 DNA reads TGTGCCAGCAGCCGTGACGTCTCCGAGCAGTTCTTC.

This clonotype was seen a handful of times. The V call is TRBV4-2, the J call TRBJ2-7; the match to TRBD1 covers 10 bases. Germline trimming cut 3 bases from V and 4 bases from J; bases unmatched to any gene: 6. This CDR3 has 15 amino acids. Germline V gene sequence: CDR1 LGHNA, CDR2 YNFKEQ. For the CDR3, the DNA is TGTGCCAGCAGCCAGCGGACAGGGGGGTTGTACGAGCAGTACTTC. This codes for CASSQRTGGLYEQYF.

The CDR3 sequence is CASSTRLGGYEQYF. In DNA form, the CDR3 reads TGTGCCAGCAGCACTCGACTGGGGGGGTACGAGCAGTACTTC. The chain couples TRBV6-5 to TRBJ2-7; TRBD2 matches 7 bases. The germline V gene encodes CDR1 MNHEY and CDR2 SVGAGI. With 6 bases clipped from V and 4 bases from J, the junction kept 9 bases outside the gene matches. CDR3 length: 14 residues.

The V and J genes are TRBV4-3 and TRBJ2-3, with 13 bases lining up with TRBD2. Per germline, CDR1 LGHNA and CDR2 YSLEER. J was trimmed by 4 bases and V by 0 bases; bases with no gene match: 4. The CDR3 sequence is 17 residues long. As DNA, the CDR3 is TGCGCCAGCAGCCAAGATCTAACTAGCGGGAGGGCAGATACGCAGTATTTT. Encoded protein: CASSQDLTSGRADTQYF.

This clonotype appeared a few times. The chain joins TRBV5-1 to TRBJ2-5; TRBD2 matches at 7 bases. Germline-derived CDR1 and CDR2 are SGHRS and YFSETQ. The CDR3 runs to 14 residues. Unmatched junction bases numbered 2, after V lost 1 base and J lost 2 bases. CDR3 in DNA: TGCGCCAGCAGCTTGCTTAGCGGGCAAGAGACCCAGTACTTC. This gives the protein CASSLLSGQETQYF.

This clonotype was observed many times. The rearrangement links TRBV7-2 to TRBJ2-3; the D is unclear. Germline CDR1 SGHTA, CDR2 FQGNSA. The CDR3 contains 14 residues. Trimming left V 5 bases short and J 1 base short, with 10 bases between. CDR3 amino acids: CASSLVVRTDTQYF. DNA for the CDR3: TGTGCCAGCAGCCTAGTTGTCCGCACAGATACGCAGTATTTT.

The chain joins TRBV15 to TRBJ2-1, with 11 bases identical to TRBD2. Germline V gives CDR1 LNHNV, CDR2 YYDKDF (reference sequence). The CDR3 runs to 15 residues. The V and J ends lost 5 bases and 3 bases, in that order; junction bases with no gene match: 3. This CDR3 reads CATSASGRYYNEQFF. CDR3 DNA: TGTGCCACCAGCGCTAGCGGGAGGTACTACAATGAGCAGTTCTTC.

This clonotype has more than one count but fewer than ten. The genes are TRBV5-1 and TRBJ2-3, with D unresolved. Trimming shortened V by 4 bases and J by 0 bases, and 12 bases separated the two germline ends. Germline V gene lookup returns CDR1 SGHRS and CDR2 YFSETQ. The CDR3 covers 15 residues. The CDR3 nucleotides read TGCGCCAGCAGCGAGGACCTTTTCAGCACAGATACGCAGTATTTT. Its translation is CASSEDLFSTDTQYF.

This clonotype was counted between two and nine times. The chain employs TRBV10-3 and TRBJ2-1, with no clear D. Germline-derived CDR1 and CDR2 are ENHRY and SYGVKD. This CDR3 has 11 residues. V lost 2 bases, J lost 8 bases, and 4 bases lay in between. This chain's CDR3 is CAISEEDEQFF. The CDR3 DNA reads as TGTGCCATCAGTGAGGAGGATGAGCAGTTCTTC.

This chain uses TRBV5-1 with TRBJ2-1, with 8 bases fitting TRBD2. The CDR3 sequence is 17 residues long. Germline V lookup: CDR1 SGHRS, CDR2 YFSETQ. The J segment lost 6 bases and the V segment lost 4 bases, leaving 15 bases of the junction unmatched. The CDR3 sequence is CASSTTTAGTRTNEQFF. CDR3 nucleotide sequence: TGCGCCAGCAGCACGACCACGGCCGGGACTAGAACCAATGAGCAGTTCTTC.